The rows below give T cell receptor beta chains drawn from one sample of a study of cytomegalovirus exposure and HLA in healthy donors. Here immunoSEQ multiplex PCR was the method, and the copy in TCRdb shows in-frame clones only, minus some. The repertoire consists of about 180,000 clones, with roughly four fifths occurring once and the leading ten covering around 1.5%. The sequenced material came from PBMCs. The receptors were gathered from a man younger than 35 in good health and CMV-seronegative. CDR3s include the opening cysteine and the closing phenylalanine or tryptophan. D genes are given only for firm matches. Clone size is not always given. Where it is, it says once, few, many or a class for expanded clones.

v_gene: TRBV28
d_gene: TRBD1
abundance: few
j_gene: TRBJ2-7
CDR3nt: TGTGCCAGCAGTTTAGGGGGACAGGCCTACGAGCAGTACTTC
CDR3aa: CASSLGGQAYEQYF

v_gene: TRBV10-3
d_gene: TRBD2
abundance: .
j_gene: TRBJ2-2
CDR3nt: TGTGCCACCGGCCAGGGAGCGGGGGGGGCCGGGGAGCTGTTTTTT
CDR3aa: CATGQGAGGAGELFF

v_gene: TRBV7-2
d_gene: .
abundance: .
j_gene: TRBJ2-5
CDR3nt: TGTGCCAGCAGCTCCGGAGTCCGGGAGACCCAGTACTTC
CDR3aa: CASSSGVRETQYF

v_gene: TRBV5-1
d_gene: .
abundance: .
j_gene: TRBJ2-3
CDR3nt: TGCGCCAGCAGCCTCCAGGGCACAGATACGCAGTATTTT
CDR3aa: CASSLQGTDTQYF

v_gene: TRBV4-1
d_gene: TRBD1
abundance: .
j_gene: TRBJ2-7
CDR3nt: TGCGCCAGCAGCCAACAACAGACCGGGACAGGGGGCTACGAGCAGTACTTC
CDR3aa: CASSQQQTGTGGYEQYF

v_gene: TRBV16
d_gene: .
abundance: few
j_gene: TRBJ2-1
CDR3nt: TGTGCCAGCAGCCCGGAGGTGACCCACAATGAGCAGTTCTTC
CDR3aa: CASSPEVTHNEQFF

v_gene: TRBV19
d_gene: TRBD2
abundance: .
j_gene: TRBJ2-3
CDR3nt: TGTGCCAGTAGTGCGGGACTAGCGGGAGTCGGGGATACGCAGTATTTT
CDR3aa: CASSAGLAGVGDTQYF

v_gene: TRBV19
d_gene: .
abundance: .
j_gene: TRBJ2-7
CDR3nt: TGTGCCAGTTCTCCGGGATATTCAACCTACGAGCAGTACTTC
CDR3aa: CASSPGYSTYEQYF

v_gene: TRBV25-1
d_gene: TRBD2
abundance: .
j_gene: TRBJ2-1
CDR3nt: TGTGCCACTACGGGGGGGACTATCCGGGAGCAGTTCTTC
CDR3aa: CATTGGTIREQFF

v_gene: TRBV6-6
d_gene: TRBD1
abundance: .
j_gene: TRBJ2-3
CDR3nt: TGTGCCAGCAGTTACGGACAGGGAGGCACAGATACGCAGTATTTT
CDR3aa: CASSYGQGGTDTQYF

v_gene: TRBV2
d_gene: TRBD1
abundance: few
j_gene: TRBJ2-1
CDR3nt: TGTGCCAGCAGTTTCGGGACAGGGGGCTACAATGAGCAGTTCTTC
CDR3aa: CASSFGTGGYNEQFF

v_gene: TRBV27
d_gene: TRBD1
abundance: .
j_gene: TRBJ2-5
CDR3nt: TGTGCCAGCAGTCCCGGGACAGGGGGTCCCGGAGAGACCCAGTACTTC
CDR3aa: CASSPGTGGPGETQYF

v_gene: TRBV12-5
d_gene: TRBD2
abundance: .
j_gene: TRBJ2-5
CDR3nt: TGTGCTAGTGGCCGGACTAGCGGGGGGATACAAGAGACCCAGTACTTC
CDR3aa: CASGRTSGGIQETQYF

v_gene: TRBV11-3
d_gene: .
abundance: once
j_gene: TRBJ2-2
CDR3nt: TGTGCCAGCAGACAGGGGAACACCGGGGAGCTGTTTTTT
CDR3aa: CASRQGNTGELFF

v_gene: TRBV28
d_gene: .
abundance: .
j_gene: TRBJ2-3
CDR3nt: TGTGCCAGCCGGGCGGGTATTAGCACAGATACGCAGTATTTT
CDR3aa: CASRAGISTDTQYF

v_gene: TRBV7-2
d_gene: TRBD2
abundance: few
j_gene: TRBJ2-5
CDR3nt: TGTGCCAGCAGCTTAGTTTGGCGGGGGGGCCGGGAGACCCAGTACTTC
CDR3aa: CASSLVWRGGRETQYF

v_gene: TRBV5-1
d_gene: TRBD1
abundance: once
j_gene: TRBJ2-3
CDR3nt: TGTGCCAGCAGCTTGGCCGGGACAGGGGGGTCAGATACGCAGTATTTT
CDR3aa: CASSLAGTGGSDTQYF

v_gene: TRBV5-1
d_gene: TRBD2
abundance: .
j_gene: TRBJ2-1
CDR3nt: TGCGCCAGCAGCTTTTCTAGCGGGGGTGAGCAGTTCTTC
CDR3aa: CASSFSSGGEQFF

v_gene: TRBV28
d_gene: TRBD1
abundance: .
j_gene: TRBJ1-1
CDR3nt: TGTGCCAGCAGACCGGGACAGACGAACACTGAAGCTTTCTTT
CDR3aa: CASRPGQTNTEAFF

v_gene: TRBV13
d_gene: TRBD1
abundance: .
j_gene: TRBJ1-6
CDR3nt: TGTGCCAGCAGCCCCGGACAGGTCGGTTCACCCCTCCACTTT
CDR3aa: CASSPGQVGSPLHF

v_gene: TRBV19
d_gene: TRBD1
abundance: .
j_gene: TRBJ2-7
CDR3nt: TGTGCCAGTAGTTACCAGGGGGCCAGCGAGCAGTACTTC
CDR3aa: CASSYQGASEQYF

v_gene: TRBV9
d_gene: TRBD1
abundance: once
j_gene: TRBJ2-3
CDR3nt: TGTGCCAGCAGCCCTCGGACAGGGGGCACGGATACGCAGTATTTT
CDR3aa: CASSPRTGGTDTQYF

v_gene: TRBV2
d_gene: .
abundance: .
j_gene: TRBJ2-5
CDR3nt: TGTGCCAGCAGGCTGAGGGAGGCCCAGTACTTC
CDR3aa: CASRLREAQYF

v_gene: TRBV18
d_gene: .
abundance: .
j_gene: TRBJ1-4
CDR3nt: TGTGCCAGCTCACCACCCTTAGATGAAAAACTGTTTTTT
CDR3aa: CASSPPLDEKLFF